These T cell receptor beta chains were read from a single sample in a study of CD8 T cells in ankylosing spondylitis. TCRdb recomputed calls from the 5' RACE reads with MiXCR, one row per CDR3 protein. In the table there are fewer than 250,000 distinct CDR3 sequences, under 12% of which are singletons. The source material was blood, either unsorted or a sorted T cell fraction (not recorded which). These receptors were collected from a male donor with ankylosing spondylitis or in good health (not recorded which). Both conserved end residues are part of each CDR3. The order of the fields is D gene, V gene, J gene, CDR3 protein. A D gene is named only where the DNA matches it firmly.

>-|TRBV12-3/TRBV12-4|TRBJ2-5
CASSLVDTHETQYF
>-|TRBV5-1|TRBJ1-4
CASTQEGRSEKLFF
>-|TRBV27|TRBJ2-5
CASSFWRQYQETQYF
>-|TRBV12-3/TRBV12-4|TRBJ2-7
CASSLSGSSYEQYF
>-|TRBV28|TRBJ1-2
CASSLPRGRNYGYTF
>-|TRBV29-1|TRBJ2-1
CSVGNTGYNEQFF
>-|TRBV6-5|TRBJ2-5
CASSYSAGQGGETQYF
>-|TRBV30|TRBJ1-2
CAFSDQGHYGYTF
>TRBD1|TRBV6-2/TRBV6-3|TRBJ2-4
CASSYTQLTGHLKGDKNIQYF
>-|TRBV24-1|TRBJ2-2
CATSVRGAEKNTGELFF
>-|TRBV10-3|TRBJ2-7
CAISEADESYEQYF
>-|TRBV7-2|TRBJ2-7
CASSLAGMGDEQYF
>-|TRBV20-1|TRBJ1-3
CSARGIGKVGNTIYF
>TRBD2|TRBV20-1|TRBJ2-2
CSARDKTSGGNTGELFF
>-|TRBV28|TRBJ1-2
CASSFYEAGGYTF
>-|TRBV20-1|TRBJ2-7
CSARPKLGSSYEQYF
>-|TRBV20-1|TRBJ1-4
CSAGGGMETNEKLFF
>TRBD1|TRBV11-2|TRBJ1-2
CASSPRDRGPDTF
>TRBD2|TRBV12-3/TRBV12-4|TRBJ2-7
CASSLGLESHYEQYF
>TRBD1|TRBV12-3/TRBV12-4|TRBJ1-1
CTIRQNPRGTGVDTEAFF
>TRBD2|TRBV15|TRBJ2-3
CATKPERGGPTLDTQYF
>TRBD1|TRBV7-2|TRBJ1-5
CASSRGDRSNQPQHF
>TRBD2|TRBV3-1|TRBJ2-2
CASSDRMLGLASRELFF
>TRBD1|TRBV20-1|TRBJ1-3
CSARVSLGQRSGNTIYF
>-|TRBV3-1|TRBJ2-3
CASSQGGWGTDTQYF
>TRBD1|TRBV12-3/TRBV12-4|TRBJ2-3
CASRDRTSTDTQYF
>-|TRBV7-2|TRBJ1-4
CASSSQGRVSEKLFF
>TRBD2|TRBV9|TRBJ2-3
CASSVSTGGLSDTQYF
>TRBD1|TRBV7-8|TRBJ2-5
CASSLPLDRGAQETQYF
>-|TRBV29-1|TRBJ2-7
CSVRRGVNEQYF
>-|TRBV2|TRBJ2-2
CASSLQGLLAGELFF
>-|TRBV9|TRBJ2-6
CASSVEQPGANVLTF
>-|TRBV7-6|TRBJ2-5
CASNSNFGFGGDQETQYF
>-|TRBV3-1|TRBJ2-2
CASSQDGPNTGELFF
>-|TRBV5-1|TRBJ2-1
CASSLLSSDNEQFF